This T cell receptor beta chain was obtained from a study of blood T cells in healthy people across ages. Whole-study results and caveats: Since the PBMCs were unsorted, naive and antigen-experienced cells could not be conclusively compared.

Caucasian individuals from Russia who were healthy and aged roughly 6 to 95 acted as donors. This clonotype appeared many times. Its specificity is not known. Primers used in a second PCR of roughly 6 to 12 cycles were a sample-barcoded 5' primer and a J-beta primer mix. A template-switch adaptor containing 12 random nucleotides labeled each cDNA molecule. Per-sample output comprised a minimum of 2.5 million paired-end reads containing CDR3. TCRdb recomputed calls from the 5' RACE reads with MiXCR, one row per CDR3 protein. This table holds some 1.7 million distinct CDR3 sequences, about 30% found once. The specimen sequenced was blood. The clonotype originates from a woman aged 25 to 39 in good health.

CDR3 DNA: TGCAGTGCTGGGGCGAACGGCCAAGAGACCCAGTACTTC. Translation: CSAGANGQETQYF. The chain joins TRBV20-1 to TRBJ2-5; D may be TRBD1 (5 bases). With 5 bases removed from V and 1 base from J, the gap between germline ends came to 11 bases. Germline CDR1 and CDR2: DFQATT and SNEGSKA (reference sequence). The CDR3 is 13 residues long.